The following is a T cell receptor beta chain sequence with its context. Antigen unknown. These data originate in a study of shared clonotypes between healthy human individuals. Study background: Each donor's CD4 naive and CD4 memory cells filled three plates apiece, CD8 naive two, and CD8 memory one. Points from the study as a whole: In four donors, about 5% of naive CD4 clonotypes appeared in common.

Produced via immunoSEQ multiplex PCR; TCRdb's table is partial and in-frame only. The table records about 1.5 million clones, 95% to 99% of them present only once. The study separated CD4+ cells into CD45RA+ naive and CD45RA-negative memory subsets. The sample comprised naive CD4+ T cells sorted from blood. The subset: CD45RA+ positively selected. This receptor was taken from a young man in good health.

The CDR3, as DNA: TGTGCCAGCTCATTTAACCGTGGGGAAAAACTGTTTTTT. Protein sequence: CASSFNRGEKLFF. J is TRBJ1-4 and V is TRBV18, with no clear D. This CDR3 has 13 amino acids. Germline loops: CDR1 KGHSH, CDR2 LQKENI. Trimming stripped 5 bases from V and 8 bases from J, with 12 bases between.